This T cell receptor (beta chain) was captured by sequencing in a study of T-cell reconstitution after alpha-beta-depleted transplantation in children. In its sample, this clonotype was seen a few times. Antigen: not known. The CDR3 totals 17 residues. The V gene end was trimmed by 3 bases and the J gene end by 9 bases; junction bases not matched to a gene: 9. Preparing the TCRbeta library involved the use of unique molecular identifiers. TCRdb passed the PCR reads through MiXCR, listing each CDR3 protein once. The sample yields about 980,000 distinct CDR3 sequences, roughly 29% seen once. Points from the study as a whole: When one year had passed after transplant, most T-cell counts and diversity came from newly produced T cells.

This sample comprised PBMCs, mostly from graft donor cells, obtained 360 days after TCRalphabeta/CD19-depleted stem cell transplant. V gene TRBV12-3 or TRBV12-4 combines with J gene TRBJ2-1; 15 bases align to TRBD2. The TCR originated in a boy in the first two years of life who had a stem cell transplant for SCID, so the T cells may come from the graft donor. The chain's CDR3 is CASSFGRTSGGGSEQFF. CDR3 DNA: TGTGCCAGCAGTTTTGGACGGACTAGCGGGGGGGGGAGTGAGCAGTTCTTC.